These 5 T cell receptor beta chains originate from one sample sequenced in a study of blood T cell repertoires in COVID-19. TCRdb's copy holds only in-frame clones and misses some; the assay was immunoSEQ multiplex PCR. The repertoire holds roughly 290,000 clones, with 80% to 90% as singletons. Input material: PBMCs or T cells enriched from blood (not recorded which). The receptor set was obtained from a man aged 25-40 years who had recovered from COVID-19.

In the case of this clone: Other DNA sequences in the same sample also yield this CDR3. The CDR3 DNA reads as TGCGCCAGCAGCTTGGGGACAGGGGGAAACTATGGCTACACCTTC. It encodes CASSLGTGGNYGYTF. The rearrangement joins TRBV5-1 to TRBJ1-2, with 10 bases identical to TRBD1. Per germline, CDR1 SGHRS and CDR2 YFSETQ. The CDR3 has 15 residues. Trimming cost V 0 bases and J 2 bases; bases outside gene matches: 1.

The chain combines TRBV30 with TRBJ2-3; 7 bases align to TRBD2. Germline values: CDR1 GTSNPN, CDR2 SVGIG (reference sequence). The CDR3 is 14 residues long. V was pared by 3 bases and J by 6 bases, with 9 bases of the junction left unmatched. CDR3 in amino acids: CAWRSAGSGDTQYF. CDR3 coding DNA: TGTGCCTGGAGGTCAGCGGGAAGTGGGGATACGCAGTATTTT.

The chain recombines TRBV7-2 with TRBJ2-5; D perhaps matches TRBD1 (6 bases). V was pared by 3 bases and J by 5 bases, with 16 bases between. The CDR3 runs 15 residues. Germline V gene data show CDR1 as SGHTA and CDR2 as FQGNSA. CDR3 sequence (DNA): TGTGCCAGCAGCTTTGGGGGAACGAGGGGGGAGACCCAGTACTTC. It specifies CASSFGGTRGETQYF.

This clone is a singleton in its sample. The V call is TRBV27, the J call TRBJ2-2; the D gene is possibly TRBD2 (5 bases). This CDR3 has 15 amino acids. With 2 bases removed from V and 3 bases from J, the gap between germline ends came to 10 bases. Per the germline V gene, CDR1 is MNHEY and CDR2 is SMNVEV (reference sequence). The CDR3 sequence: CASSLGPGYTGELFF. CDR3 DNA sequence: TGTGCCAGCAGTTTAGGTCCGGGGTACACCGGGGAGCTGTTTTTT.

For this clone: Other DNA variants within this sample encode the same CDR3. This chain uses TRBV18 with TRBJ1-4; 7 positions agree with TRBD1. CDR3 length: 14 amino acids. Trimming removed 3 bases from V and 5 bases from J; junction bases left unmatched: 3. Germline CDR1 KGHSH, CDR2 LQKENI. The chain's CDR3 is CASSPTGSNEKLFF. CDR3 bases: TGTGCCAGCTCACCGACAGGGTCGAATGAAAAACTGTTTTTT.